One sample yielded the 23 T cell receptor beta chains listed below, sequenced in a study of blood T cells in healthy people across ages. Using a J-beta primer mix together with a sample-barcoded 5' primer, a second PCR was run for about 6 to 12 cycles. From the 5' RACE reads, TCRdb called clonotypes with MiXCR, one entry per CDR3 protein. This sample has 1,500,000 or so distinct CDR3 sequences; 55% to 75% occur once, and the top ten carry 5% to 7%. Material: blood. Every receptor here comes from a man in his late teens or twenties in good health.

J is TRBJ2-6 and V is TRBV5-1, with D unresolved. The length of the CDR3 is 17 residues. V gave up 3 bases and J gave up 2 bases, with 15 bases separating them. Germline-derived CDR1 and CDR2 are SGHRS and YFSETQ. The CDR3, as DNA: TGCGCCAGCAGCTCGGGTACTCAAGTTACTGGGGCCAACGTCCTGACTTTC. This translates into CASSSGTQVTGANVLTF. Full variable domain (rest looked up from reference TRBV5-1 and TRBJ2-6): KAGVTQTPRYLIKTRGQQVTLSCSPISGHRSVSWYQQTPGQGLQFLFEYFSETQRNKGNFPGRFSGRQFSNSRSEMNVSTLELGDSALYLCASSSGTQVTGANVLTFGAGSRLTVL.

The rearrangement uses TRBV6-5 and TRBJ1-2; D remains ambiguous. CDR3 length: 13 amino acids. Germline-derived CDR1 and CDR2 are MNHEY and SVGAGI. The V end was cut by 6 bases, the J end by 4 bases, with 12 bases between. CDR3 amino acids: CASRSQDGYGYTF. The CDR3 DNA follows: TGTGCCAGCAGATCTCAGGATGGCTATGGCTACACCTTC.

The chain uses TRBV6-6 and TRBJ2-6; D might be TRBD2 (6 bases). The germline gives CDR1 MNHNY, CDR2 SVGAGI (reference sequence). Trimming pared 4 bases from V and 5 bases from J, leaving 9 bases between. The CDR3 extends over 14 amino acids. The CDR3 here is CASSFGGWANVLTF. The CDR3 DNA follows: TGTGCCAGCAGTTTTGGGGGGTGGGCCAACGTCCTGACTTTC.

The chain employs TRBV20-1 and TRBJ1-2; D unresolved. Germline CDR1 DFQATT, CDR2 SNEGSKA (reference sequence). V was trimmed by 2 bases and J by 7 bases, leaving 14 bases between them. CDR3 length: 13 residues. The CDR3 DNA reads TGCAGTGCTAGAAGTCTGGGGATCCGTGGCTACACCTTC. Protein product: CSARSLGIRGYTF.

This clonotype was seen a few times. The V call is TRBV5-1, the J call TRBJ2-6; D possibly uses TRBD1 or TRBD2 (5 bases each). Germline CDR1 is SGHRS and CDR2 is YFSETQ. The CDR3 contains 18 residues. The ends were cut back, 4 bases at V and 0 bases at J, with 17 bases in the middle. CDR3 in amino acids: CASSPPRVGTSGANVLTF. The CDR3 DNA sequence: TGCGCCAGCAGCCCCCCCAGAGTGGGGACCTCTGGGGCCAACGTCCTGACTTTC.

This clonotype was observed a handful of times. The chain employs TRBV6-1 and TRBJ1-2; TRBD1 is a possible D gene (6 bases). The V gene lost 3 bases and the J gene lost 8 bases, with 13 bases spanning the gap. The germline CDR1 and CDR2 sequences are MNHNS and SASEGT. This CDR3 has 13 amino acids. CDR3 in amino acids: CASSDGQWYGYTF. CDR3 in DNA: TGTGCCAGCAGTGACGGACAGTGGTACGGCTACACCTTC.

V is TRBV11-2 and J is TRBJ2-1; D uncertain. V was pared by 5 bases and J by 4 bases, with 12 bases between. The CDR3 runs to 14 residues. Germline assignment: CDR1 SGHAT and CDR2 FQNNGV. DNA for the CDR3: TGTGCCAGCAGCCCCACAAAAGGATACAATGAGCAGTTCTTC. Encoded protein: CASSPTKGYNEQFF.

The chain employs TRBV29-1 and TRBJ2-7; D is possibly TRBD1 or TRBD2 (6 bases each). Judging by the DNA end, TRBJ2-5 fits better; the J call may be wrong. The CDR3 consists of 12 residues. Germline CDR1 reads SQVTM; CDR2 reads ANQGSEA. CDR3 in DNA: TGCAGCACCAACAGGGCGGGGGAGACCCAGTACTTC. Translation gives CSTNRAGETQYF.

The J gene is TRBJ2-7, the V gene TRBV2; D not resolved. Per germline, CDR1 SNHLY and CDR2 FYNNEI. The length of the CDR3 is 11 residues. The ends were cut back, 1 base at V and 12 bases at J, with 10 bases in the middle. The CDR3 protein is CASSEETRRYF. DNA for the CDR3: TGTGCCAGCAGTGAAGAGACCAGAAGGTACTTC.

CDR3: CASATGTGVYEQYF. Written as DNA, the CDR3 is TGTGCCAGCGCGACCGGGACAGGGGTGTACGAGCAGTACTTC. This chain connects TRBV10-3 to TRBJ2-7; TRBD1 agrees at 10 bases. CDR3 length: 14 residues. Germline CDR1 is ENHRY and CDR2 is SYGVKD. Unmatched junction bases numbered 10, after V lost 10 bases and J lost 4 bases.

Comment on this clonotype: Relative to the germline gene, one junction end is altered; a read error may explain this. The DNA of the CDR3 is TGTGCCGGTAGTATTGCGGAGAGCTACAATGAGCAGTTCTTC. Its protein is CAGSIAESYNEQFF. The V gene is TRBV19, the J gene TRBJ2-1, with unresolved D. Germline V gives CDR1 LNHDA, CDR2 SQIVND (reference sequence). This CDR3 contains 14 residues.

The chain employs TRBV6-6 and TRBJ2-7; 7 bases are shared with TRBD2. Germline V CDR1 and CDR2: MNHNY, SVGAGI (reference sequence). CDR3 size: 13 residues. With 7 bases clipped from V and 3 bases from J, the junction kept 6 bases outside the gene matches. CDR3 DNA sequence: TGTGCCAGCATTAGAGGGGAGGGCTACGAGCAGTACTTC. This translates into CASIRGEGYEQYF.

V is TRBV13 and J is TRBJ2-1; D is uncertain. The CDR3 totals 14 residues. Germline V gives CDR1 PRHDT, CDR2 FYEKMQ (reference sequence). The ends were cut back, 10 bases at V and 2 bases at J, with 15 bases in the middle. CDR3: CATTQDGTYNEQFF. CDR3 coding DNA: TGTGCCACTACCCAGGATGGCACCTACAATGAGCAGTTCTTC.

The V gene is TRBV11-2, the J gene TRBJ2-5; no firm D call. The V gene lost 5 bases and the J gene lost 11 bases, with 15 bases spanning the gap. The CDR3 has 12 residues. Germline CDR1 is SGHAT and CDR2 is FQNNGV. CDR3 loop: CASSTHMDEQYF. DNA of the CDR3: TGTGCCAGCAGCACCCATATGGATGAGCAGTACTTC.

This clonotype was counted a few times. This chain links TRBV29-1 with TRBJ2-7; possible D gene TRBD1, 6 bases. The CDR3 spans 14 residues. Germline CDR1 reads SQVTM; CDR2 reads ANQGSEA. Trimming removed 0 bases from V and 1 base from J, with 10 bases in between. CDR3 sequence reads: CSVEDRGWSYEQYF. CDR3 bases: TGCAGCGTTGAAGACAGGGGATGGTCCTACGAGCAGTACTTC.

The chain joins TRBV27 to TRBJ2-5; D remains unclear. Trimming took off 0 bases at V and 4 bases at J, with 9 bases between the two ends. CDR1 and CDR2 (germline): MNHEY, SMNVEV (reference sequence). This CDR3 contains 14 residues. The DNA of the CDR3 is TGTGCCAGCAGTTTATCATGGTTCGGAGAGACCCAGTACTTC. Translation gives CASSLSWFGETQYF.

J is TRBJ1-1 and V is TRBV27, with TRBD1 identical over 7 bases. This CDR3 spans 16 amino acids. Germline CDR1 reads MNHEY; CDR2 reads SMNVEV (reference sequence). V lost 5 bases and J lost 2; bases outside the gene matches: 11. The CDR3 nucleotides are TGTGCCAGCAGTCCACGCAGGGGGACAGATAACACTGAAGCTTTCTTT. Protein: CASSPRRGTDNTEAFF.

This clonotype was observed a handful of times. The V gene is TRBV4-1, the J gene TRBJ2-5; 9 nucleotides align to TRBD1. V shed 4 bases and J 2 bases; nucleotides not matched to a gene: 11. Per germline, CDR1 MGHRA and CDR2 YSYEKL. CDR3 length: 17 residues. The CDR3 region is CASSPSGLGQGQETQYF. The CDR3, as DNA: TGCGCCAGCAGCCCCTCGGGCTTGGGACAGGGACAAGAGACCCAGTACTTC.

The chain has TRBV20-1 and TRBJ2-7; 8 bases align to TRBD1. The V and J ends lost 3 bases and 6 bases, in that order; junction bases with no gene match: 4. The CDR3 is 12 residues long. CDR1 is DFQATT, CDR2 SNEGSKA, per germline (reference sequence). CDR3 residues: CSARLTGAEQYF. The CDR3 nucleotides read TGCAGTGCTAGGTTGACAGGGGCCGAGCAGTACTTC.

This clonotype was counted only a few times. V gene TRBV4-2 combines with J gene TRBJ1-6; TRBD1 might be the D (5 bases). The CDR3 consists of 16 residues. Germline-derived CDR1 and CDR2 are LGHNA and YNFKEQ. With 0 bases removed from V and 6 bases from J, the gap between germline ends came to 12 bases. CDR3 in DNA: TGTGCCAGCAGCCAAGAGGCGGGACTGATTAATTCACCCCTCCACTTT. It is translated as CASSQEAGLINSPLHF.

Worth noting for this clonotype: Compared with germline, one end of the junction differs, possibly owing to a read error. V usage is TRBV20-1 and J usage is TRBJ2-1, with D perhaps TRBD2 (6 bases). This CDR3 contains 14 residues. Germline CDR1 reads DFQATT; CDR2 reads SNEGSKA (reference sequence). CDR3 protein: CSAGEYGTRNEQFF. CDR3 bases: TGCAGTGCTGGAGAATACGGGACTCGTAATGAGCAGTTCTTC.

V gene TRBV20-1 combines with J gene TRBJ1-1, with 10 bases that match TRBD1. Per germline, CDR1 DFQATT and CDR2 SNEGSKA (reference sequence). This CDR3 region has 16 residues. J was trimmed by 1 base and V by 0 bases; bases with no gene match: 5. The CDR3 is CSAREADRGENTEAFF. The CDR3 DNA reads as TGCAGTGCTAGAGAGGCGGACAGGGGGGAGAACACTGAAGCTTTCTTT.

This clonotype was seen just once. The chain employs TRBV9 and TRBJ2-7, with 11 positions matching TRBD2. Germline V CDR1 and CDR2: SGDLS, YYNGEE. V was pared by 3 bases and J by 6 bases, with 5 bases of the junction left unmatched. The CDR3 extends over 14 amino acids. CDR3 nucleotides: TGTGCCAGCAGCGCTGGACTAGCGGGTGGCGAGCAGTACTTC. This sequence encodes CASSAGLAGGEQYF.